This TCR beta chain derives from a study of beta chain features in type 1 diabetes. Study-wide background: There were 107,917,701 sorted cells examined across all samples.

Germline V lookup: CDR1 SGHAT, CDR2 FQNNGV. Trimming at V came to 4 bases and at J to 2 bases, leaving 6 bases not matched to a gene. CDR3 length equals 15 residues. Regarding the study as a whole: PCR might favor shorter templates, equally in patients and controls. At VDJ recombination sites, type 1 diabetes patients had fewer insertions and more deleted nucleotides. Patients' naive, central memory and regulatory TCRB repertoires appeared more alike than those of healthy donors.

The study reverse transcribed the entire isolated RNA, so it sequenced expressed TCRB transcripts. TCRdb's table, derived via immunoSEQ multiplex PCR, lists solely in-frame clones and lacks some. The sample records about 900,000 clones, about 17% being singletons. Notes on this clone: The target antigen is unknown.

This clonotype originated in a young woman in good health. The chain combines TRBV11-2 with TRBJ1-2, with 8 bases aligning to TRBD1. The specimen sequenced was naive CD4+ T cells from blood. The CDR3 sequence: CASSSLTGGNYGYTF. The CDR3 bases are TGTGCCAGCAGCTCTCTAACAGGGGGAAACTATGGCTACACCTTC.